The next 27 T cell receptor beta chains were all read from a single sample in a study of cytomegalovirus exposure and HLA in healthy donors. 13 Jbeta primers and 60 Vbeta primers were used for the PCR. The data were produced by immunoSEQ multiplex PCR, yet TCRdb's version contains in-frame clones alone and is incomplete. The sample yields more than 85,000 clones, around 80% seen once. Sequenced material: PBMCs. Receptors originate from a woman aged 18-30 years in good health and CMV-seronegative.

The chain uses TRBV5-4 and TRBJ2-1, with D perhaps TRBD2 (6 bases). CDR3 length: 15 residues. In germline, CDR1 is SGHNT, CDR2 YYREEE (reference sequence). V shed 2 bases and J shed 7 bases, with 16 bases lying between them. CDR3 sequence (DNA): TGTGCCAGCAGCTTAGAGGTTAGCGGAGAGAATGAGCAGTTCTTC. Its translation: CASSLEVSGENEQFF.

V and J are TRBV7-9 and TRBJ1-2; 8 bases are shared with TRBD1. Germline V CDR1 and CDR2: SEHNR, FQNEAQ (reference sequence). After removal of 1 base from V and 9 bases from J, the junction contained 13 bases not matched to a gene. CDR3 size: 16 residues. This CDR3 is CASSLGTGTGLWSYTF. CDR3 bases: TGTGCCAGCAGCTTAGGAACCGGGACAGGCTTATGGAGCTACACCTTC. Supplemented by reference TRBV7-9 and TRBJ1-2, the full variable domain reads DTGVSQNPRHKITKRGQNVTFRCDPISEHNRLYWYRQTLGQGPEFLTYFQNEAQLEKSRLLSDRFSAERPKGSFSTLEIQRTEQGDSAMYLCASSLGTGTGLWSYTFGSGTRLTVV.

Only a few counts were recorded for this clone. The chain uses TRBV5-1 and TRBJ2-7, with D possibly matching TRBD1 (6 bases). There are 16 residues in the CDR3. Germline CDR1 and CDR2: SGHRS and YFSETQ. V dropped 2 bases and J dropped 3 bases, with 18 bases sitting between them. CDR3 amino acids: CASSFRSDRSDYEQYF. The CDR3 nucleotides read TGCGCCAGCAGCTTTCGGTCTGACAGGTCTGACTACGAGCAGTACTTC.

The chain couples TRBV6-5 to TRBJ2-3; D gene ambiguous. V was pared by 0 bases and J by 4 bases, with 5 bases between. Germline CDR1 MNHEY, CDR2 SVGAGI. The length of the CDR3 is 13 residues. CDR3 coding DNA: TGTGCCAGCAGTTACTCAGAGGCAGATACGCAGTATTTT. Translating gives CASSYSEADTQYF.

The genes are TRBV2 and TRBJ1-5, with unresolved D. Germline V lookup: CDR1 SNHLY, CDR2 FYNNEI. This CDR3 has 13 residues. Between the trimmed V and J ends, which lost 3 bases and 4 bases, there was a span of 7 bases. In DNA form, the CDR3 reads TGTGCCAGCAGTGACAGTCTGAATCAGCCCCAGCATTTT. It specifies CASSDSLNQPQHF.

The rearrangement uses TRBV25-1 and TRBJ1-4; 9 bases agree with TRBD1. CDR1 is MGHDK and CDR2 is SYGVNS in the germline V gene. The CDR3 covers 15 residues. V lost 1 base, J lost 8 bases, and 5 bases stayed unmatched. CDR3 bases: TGTGCCAGCAGTGAATGGGGACAGGGTGAGGAAAAACTGTTTTTT. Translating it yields CASSEWGQGEEKLFF.

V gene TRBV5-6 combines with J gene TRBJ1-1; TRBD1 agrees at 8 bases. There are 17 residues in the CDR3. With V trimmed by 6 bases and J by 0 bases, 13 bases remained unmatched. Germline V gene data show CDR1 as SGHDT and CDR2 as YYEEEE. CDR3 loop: CASTLLGQGRMNTEAFF. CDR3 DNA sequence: TGTGCCAGCACCTTACTCGGACAGGGCAGAATGAACACTGAAGCTTTCTTT.

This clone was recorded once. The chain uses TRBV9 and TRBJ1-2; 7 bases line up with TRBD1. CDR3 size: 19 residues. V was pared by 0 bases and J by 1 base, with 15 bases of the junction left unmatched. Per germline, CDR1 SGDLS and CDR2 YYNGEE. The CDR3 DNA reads TGTGCCAGCAGCGTAGCTGGGAGGACGTCAGGGACAGATAACTATGGCTACACCTTC. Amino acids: CASSVAGRTSGTDNYGYTF.

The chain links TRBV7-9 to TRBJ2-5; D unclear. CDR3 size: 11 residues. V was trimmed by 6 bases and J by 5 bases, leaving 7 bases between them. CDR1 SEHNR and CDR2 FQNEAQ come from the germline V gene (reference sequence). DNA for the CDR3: TGTGCCAGCAGAGTCAGGGAGACCCAGTACTTC. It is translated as CASRVRETQYF.

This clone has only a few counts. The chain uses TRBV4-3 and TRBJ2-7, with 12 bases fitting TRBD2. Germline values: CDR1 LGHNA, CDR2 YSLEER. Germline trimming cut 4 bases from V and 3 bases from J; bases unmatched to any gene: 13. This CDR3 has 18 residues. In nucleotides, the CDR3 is TGCGCCAGCAGCCCAGCTGACTCTAGCGGGGGGGATGTCTACGAGCAGTACTTC. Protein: CASSPADSSGGDVYEQYF.

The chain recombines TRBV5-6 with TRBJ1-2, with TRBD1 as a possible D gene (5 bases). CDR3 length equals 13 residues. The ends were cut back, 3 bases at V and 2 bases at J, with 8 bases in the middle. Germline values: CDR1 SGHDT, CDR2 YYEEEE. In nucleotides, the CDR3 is TGTGCCAGCAGCTATGACAGAAACTATGGCTACACCTTC. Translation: CASSYDRNYGYTF.

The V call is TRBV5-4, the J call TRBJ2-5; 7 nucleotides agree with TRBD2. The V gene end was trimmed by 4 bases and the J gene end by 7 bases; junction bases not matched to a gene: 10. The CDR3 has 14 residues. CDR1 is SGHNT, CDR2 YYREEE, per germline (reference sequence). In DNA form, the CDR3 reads TGTGCCAGCAGCCACAGCGGGGATGCTCGGACCCAGTACTTC. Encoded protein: CASSHSGDARTQYF. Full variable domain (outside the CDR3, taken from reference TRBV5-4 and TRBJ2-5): ETGVTQSPTHLIKTRGQQVTLRCSSQSGHNTVSWYQQALGQGPQFIFQYYREEENGRGNFPPRFSGLQFPNYSSELNVNALELDDSALYLCASSHSGDARTQYFGPGTRLLVL.

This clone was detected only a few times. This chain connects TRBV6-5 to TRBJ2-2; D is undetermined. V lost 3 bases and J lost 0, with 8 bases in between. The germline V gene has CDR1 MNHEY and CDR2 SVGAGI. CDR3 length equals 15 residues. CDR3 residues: CASSYRHPNTGELFF. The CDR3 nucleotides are TGTGCCAGCAGTTATCGACACCCGAACACCGGGGAGCTGTTTTTT.

The CDR3 region is CASSLVGRGDEKLFF. Here the CDR3 DNA reads TGTGCCAGCAGCTTAGTGGGGAGGGGGGATGAAAAACTGTTTTTT. J is TRBJ1-4 and V is TRBV7-2, with a possible D match to TRBD1 (6 bases). The CDR3 loop spans 15 amino acids. Germline V lookup: CDR1 SGHTA, CDR2 FQGNSA. V lost 1 base and J 6 bases, leaving 12 bases between the germline ends.

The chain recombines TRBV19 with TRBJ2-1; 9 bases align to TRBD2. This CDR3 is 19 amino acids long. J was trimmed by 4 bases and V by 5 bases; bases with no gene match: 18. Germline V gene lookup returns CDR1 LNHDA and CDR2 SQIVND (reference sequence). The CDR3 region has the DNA TGTGCCAGTAGTTCAAACGAACATCGGGCTAGCGGGGCTTACAATGAGCAGTTCTTC. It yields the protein CASSSNEHRASGAYNEQFF.

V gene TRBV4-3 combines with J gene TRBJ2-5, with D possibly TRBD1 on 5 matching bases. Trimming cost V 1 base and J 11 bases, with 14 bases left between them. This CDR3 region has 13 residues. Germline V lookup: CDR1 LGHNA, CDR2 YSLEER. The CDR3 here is CASSQVLSDTQYF. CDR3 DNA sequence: TGCGCCAGCAGCCAAGTTTTGTCGGACACGCAGTACTTC.

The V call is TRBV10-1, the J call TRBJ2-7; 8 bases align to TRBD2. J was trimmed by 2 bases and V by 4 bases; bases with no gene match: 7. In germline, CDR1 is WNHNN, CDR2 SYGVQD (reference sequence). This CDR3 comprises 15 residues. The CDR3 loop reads CASSAIQRGTYEQYF. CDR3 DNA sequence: TGCGCCAGCAGTGCCATCCAGCGGGGGACCTACGAGCAGTACTTC.

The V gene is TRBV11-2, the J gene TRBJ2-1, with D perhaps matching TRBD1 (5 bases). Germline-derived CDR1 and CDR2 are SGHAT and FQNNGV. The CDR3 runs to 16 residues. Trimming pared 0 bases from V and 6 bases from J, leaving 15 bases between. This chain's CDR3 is CASSLDPDRRGNEQFF. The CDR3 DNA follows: TGTGCCAGCAGCTTAGACCCGGACCGAAGGGGCAATGAGCAGTTCTTC.

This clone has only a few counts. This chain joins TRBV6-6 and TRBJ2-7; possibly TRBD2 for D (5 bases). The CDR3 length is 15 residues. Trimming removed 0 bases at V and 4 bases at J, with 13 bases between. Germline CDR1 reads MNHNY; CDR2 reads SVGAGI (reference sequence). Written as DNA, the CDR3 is TGTGCCAGCAGTTACTCGACTGGCGGGCCTTACGAGCAGTACTTC. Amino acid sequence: CASSYSTGGPYEQYF.

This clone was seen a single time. Written as DNA, the CDR3 is TGTGCCAGCAGCTTGAGGGGGCGCAATTCACCCCTCCACTTT. Its translation is CASSLRGRNSPLHF. The V and J genes are TRBV5-6 and TRBJ1-6; TRBD1 agrees at 7 bases. The length of the CDR3 is 14 residues. Germline CDR1 reads SGHDT; CDR2 reads YYEEEE. J was trimmed by 7 bases and V by 1 base; bases with no gene match: 2.

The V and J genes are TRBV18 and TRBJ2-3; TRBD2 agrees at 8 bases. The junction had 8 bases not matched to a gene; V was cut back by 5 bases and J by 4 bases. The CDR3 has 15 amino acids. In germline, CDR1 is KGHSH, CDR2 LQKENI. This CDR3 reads CASSIPSGSADTQYF. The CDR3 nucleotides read TGTGCCAGCTCAATCCCCAGCGGGAGTGCAGATACGCAGTATTTT.

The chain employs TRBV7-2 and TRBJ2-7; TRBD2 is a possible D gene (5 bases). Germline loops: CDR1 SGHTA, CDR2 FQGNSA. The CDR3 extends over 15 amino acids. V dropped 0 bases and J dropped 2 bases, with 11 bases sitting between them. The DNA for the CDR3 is TGTGCCAGCAGCTTAGCGGAGGTCGGCCCCTACGAGCAGTACTTC. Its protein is CASSLAEVGPYEQYF.

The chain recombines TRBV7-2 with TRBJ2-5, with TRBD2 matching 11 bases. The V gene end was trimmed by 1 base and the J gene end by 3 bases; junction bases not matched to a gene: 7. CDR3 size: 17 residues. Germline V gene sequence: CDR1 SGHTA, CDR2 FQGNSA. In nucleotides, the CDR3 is TGTGCCAGCAGCTTAGGGGGGACTAGCGGAGGGGAAGAGACCCAGTACTTC. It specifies CASSLGGTSGGEETQYF.

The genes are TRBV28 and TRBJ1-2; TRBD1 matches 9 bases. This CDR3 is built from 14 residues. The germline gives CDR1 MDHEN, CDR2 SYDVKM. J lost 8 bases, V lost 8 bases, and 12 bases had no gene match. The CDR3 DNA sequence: TGTGCCAGCGGGTCAGGGGACAGGGTTGACGGCTACACCTTC. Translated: CASGSGDRVDGYTF.

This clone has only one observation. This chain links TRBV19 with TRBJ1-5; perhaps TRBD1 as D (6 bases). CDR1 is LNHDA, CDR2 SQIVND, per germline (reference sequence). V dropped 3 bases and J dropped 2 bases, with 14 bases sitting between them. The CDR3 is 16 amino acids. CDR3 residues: CASSIVRRGGNQPQHF. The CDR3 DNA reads TGTGCCAGTAGTATTGTACGCAGGGGAGGCAATCAGCCCCAGCATTTT.

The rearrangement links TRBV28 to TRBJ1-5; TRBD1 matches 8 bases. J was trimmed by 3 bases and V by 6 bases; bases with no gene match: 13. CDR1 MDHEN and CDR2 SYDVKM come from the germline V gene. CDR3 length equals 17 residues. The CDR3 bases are TGTGCCAGCAGCCAACGGGGGACAGGAGGCTCCAATCAGCCCCAGCATTTT. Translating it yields CASSQRGTGGSNQPQHF.

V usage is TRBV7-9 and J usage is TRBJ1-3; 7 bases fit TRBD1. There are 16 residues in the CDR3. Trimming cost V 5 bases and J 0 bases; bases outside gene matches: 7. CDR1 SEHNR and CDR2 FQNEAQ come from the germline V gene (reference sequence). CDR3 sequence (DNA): TGTGCCAGCAGCAACACGGACAGGAGCTCTGGAAACACCATATATTTT. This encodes CASSNTDRSSGNTIYF. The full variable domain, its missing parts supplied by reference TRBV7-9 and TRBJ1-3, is DTGVSQNPRHKITKRGQNVTFRCDPISEHNRLYWYRQTLGQGPEFLTYFQNEAQLEKSRLLSDRFSAERPKGSFSTLEIQRTEQGDSAMYLCASSNTDRSSGNTIYFGEGSWLTVV.